This passage covers 27 T cell receptor beta chains from one sample sequenced in a study of cytomegalovirus exposure and HLA in healthy donors. The PCR contained 60 Vbeta and 13 Jbeta primers. Assay: immunoSEQ multiplex PCR; the TCRdb copy retains only in-frame clones and omits some. Among under 200,000 clones listed, 70% to 90% were seen once. Sample: PBMCs. Receptor source: a young woman in good health and CMV-seronegative.

V gene TRBV5-4 combines with J gene TRBJ2-5; D remains ambiguous. The last part of the DNA fits TRBJ2-7 better; the J call may be wrong. Per the germline V gene, CDR1 is SGHNT and CDR2 is YYREEE (reference sequence). The CDR3 is 11 residues long. The CDR3 is CASSHNYEQYF. The DNA for the CDR3 is TGTGCCAGCAGCCATAACTACGAGCAGTACTTC.

The chain recombines TRBV7-2 with TRBJ1-2; the D gene is possibly TRBD1 (6 bases). Trimming took 1 base from V and 8 from J, leaving 17 bases between them. The length of the CDR3 is 15 residues. The germline gives CDR1 SGHTA, CDR2 FQGNSA. Here the CDR3 reads CASSLEETGRSGYTF. CDR3 in DNA: TGTGCCAGCAGCTTAGAAGAGACAGGCCGATCGGGCTACACCTTC. The full variable domain, its missing parts supplied by reference TRBV7-2 and TRBJ1-2, is GAGVSQSPSNKVTEKGKDVELRCDPISGHTALYWYRQSLGQGLEFLIYFQGNSAPDKSGLPSDRFSAERTGGSVSTLTIQRTQQEDSAVYLCASSLEETGRSGYTFGSGTRLTVV.

V usage is TRBV10-2 and J usage is TRBJ2-2; 7 nucleotides align to TRBD1. Germline loops: CDR1 WSHSY, CDR2 SAAADI. The CDR3 is 15 amino acids. Trimming took 6 bases from V and 2 from J; bases not matched to a gene: 6. As DNA, the CDR3 is TGCGCCAGCAGACCGGGACAGTTCAACACCGGGGAGCTGTTTTTT. Translation: CASRPGQFNTGELFF.

This clone was seen only once. The V call is TRBV2, the J call TRBJ2-6; maybe TRBD2 (7 bases). V lost 9 bases, J lost 3 bases, and 12 bases lay in between. Per the germline V gene, CDR1 is SNHLY and CDR2 is FYNNEI. The CDR3 contains 14 residues. CDR3 coding DNA: TGTGCCAGTGGGGGGGGGCGTGGGGCCAACGTCCTGACTTTC. Its protein product is CASGGGRGANVLTF.

This clone was counted a few times. The chain employs TRBV2 and TRBJ1-1; D possibly corresponds to TRBD1 (5 bases). Per germline, CDR1 SNHLY and CDR2 FYNNEI. The CDR3 covers 15 residues. Trimming took 1 base from V and 9 from J, leaving 18 bases between them. CDR3 residues: CASSEVGGDGTKAFF. The CDR3 region has the DNA TGTGCCAGCAGTGAAGTCGGGGGGGACGGTACAAAAGCTTTCTTT.

The chain has TRBV10-1 and TRBJ1-1; D is ambiguous. Trimming removed 8 bases at V and 0 bases at J, with 16 bases between. Germline assignment: CDR1 WNHNN and CDR2 SYGVQD (reference sequence). There are 15 residues in the CDR3. The CDR3 DNA is TGCGCCAGCCTCCGGAGGGTCGAGATGAACACTGAAGCTTTCTTT. Its translation: CASLRRVEMNTEAFF.

This chain connects TRBV5-1 to TRBJ1-4; 10 positions match TRBD1. The germline V gene has CDR1 SGHRS and CDR2 YFSETQ. V trimming: 3 bases; J trimming: 7 bases; junction bases outside the gene matches: 3. The CDR3 runs to 14 residues. Written as DNA, the CDR3 is TGCGCCAGCAGCTCGGGACAGGGGCTTGAAAAACTGTTTTTT. It encodes CASSSGQGLEKLFF.

This sequence joins TRBV14 and TRBJ2-7, with D uncertain. Germline V gene lookup returns CDR1 SGHDN and CDR2 FVKESK. Between the trimmed V and J ends, which lost 4 bases and 0 bases, there was a span of 16 bases. CDR3 size: 16 residues. The CDR3 DNA reads as TGTGCCAGCAGCCCCGCCGGAGTGGCCGGCTCCTACGAGCAGTACTTC. This encodes CASSPAGVAGSYEQYF.

The CDR3 spells CSVDFGAAEIHEQYF. DNA for the CDR3: TGCAGCGTTGATTTTGGTGCCGCAGAAATCCACGAGCAGTACTTC. J is TRBJ2-7 and V is TRBV29-1; the D is unclear. CDR3 length: 15 amino acids. Between the trimmed V and J ends, which lost 3 bases and 5 bases, there was a span of 20 bases. The germline CDR1 and CDR2 sequences are SQVTM and ANQGSEA.

The chain uses TRBV7-3 and TRBJ1-6; no definite D call. Trimming cost V 2 bases and J 6 bases, with 8 bases left between them. The length of the CDR3 is 14 residues. Germline CDR1 SGHTA, CDR2 FQGTGA. The CDR3 DNA reads as TGTGCCAGCAGCTTAGGGCGGGCTAATTCACCCCTCCACTTT. This translates into CASSLGRANSPLHF.

The rearrangement links TRBV6-1 to TRBJ2-3; a possible D gene is TRBD1 (6 bases). Germline loops: CDR1 MNHNS, CDR2 SASEGT. Trimming cost V 8 bases and J 0 bases, with 12 bases left between them. CDR3 length: 14 amino acids. The CDR3 loop reads CASEEGHSTDTQYF. In DNA, the CDR3 is TGTGCCAGCGAAGAGGGACATAGCACAGATACGCAGTATTTT.

The J gene is TRBJ1-4, the V gene TRBV6-6, with a tentative D call TRBD1 (5 bases). This CDR3 has 14 amino acids. Germline-derived CDR1 and CDR2 are MNHNY and SVGAGI (reference sequence). V was cut by 1 base and J by 7 bases, with 10 bases left in between. The CDR3 DNA sequence: TGTGCCAGCAGTTACTTTGGGGGGACTGAAAAACTGTTTTTT. Translated, it gives CASSYFGGTEKLFF.

This clone was observed once. V and J are TRBV23-1 and TRBJ2-7, with D perhaps matching TRBD1 (5 bases). TRBV23-1 is an ORF, and what it does is uncertain. V was clipped by 4 bases and J by 3 bases, with 10 bases between them. The length of the CDR3 is 13 residues. The CDR3 coding sequence is TGCGCCAGCAGTCGAGACAGAGTCTACGAGCAGTACTTC. This translates into CASSRDRVYEQYF.

In its sample, this clone was seen once. CDR3 loop: CASSLEQSSYNEQFF. In nucleotides, the CDR3 is TGTGCCAGCAGCTTAGAACAGTCCTCCTACAATGAGCAGTTCTTC. This rearrangement joins TRBV7-9 to TRBJ2-1; no firm D call. Trimming removed 1 base from V and 0 bases from J, with 7 bases in between. Germline loops: CDR1 SEHNR, CDR2 FQNEAQ (reference sequence). This CDR3 contains 15 residues. Supplemented by reference TRBV7-9 and TRBJ2-1, the full variable domain reads DTGVSQNPRHKITKRGQNVTFRCDPISEHNRLYWYRQTLGQGPEFLTYFQNEAQLEKSRLLSDRFSAERPKGSFSTLEIQRTEQGDSAMYLCASSLEQSSYNEQFFGPGTRLTVL.

The gene calls are TRBV6-1 and TRBJ2-5; D gene uncertain. V lost 0 bases to trimming and J lost 5 bases, with 13 bases between them. The CDR3 covers 15 residues. Per germline, CDR1 MNHNS and CDR2 SASEGT. CDR3 loop: CASSEAIQSWETQYF. The CDR3 coding sequence is TGTGCCAGCAGTGAAGCTATACAGAGTTGGGAGACCCAGTACTTC.

The genes are TRBV9 and TRBJ2-1; D possibly corresponds to TRBD1 (5 bases). The CDR3 runs to 14 residues. Germline V CDR1 and CDR2: SGDLS, YYNGEE. The V and J ends lost 3 bases and 4 bases respectively, with 11 bases between them. CDR3 in DNA: TGTGCCAGCAGCGATGGGGCCCGATACAATGAGCAGTTCTTC. It is translated as CASSDGARYNEQFF.

The chain recombines TRBV5-4 with TRBJ1-2; D remains ambiguous. CDR1 SGHNT and CDR2 YYREEE come from the germline V gene (reference sequence). The CDR3 contains 13 residues. Trimming took 0 bases from V and 2 from J, leaving 5 bases between them. CDR3 region: CASSLGANYGYTF. The DNA of the CDR3 is TGTGCCAGCAGCTTGGGGGCGAACTATGGCTACACCTTC.

The gene calls are TRBV2 and TRBJ1-4; the match to TRBD1 covers 8 bases. Germline-derived CDR1 and CDR2 are SNHLY and FYNNEI. CDR3 length: 18 residues. The V and J ends lost 4 bases and 0 bases, in that order; junction bases with no gene match: 10. The CDR3 nucleotides read TGTGCCAGCAGTGTGGGGACAGGTTTTTGGGCAACTAATGAAAAACTGTTTTTT. Its translation is CASSVGTGFWATNEKLFF.

J is TRBJ1-4 and V is TRBV7-6; no clear D gene. This CDR3 has 13 amino acids. Looked up from germline, CDR1 is SGHVS and CDR2 is FNYEAQ. V was shortened by 5 bases and J by 7 bases, with 11 bases between the two germline ends. Here the CDR3 DNA reads TGTGCCAGCAGCCCTGAAACCGGTGAAAAACTGTTTTTT. The encoded protein is CASSPETGEKLFF.

This clone came up a few times. The rearrangement links TRBV10-2 to TRBJ2-7; 7 bases line up with TRBD1. Germline V gene sequence: CDR1 WSHSY, CDR2 SAAADI. The CDR3 is 13 residues long. The V and J ends lost 6 bases and 7 bases, in that order; junction bases with no gene match: 9. The CDR3 here is CASRQQGMGEQYF. CDR3 coding DNA: TGCGCCAGCAGACAACAGGGGATGGGTGAGCAGTACTTC.

The chain recombines TRBV27 with TRBJ2-1; TRBD2 is a possible D gene (7 bases). The germline CDR1 and CDR2 sequences are MNHEY and SMNVEV (reference sequence). The CDR3 is made up of 15 amino acids. V was clipped by 1 base and J by 5 bases, with 12 bases between them. The CDR3 sequence: CASSLLGRGNNEQFF. The DNA for the CDR3 is TGTGCCAGCAGTTTATTGGGGAGGGGGAACAATGAGCAGTTCTTC.

This chain links TRBV28 with TRBJ2-5; D might be TRBD2 (6 bases). The germline V gene encodes CDR1 MDHEN and CDR2 SYDVKM. The CDR3 contains 14 residues. The V end was cut by 6 bases, the J end by 5 bases, with 16 bases between. The CDR3 DNA is TGTGCCAGCAGCCCAAGGGTTGGAGGGGAGACCCAGTACTTC. Amino acid sequence: CASSPRVGGETQYF.

Details on this clone: The junction differs from germline at one of its ends, possibly a read error. The chain links TRBV4-1 to TRBJ2-7; 8 bases agree with TRBD1. This CDR3 contains 14 residues. Germline values: CDR1 MGHRA, CDR2 YSYEKL. CDR3 in amino acids: CASSLRQGAYEQYF. CDR3 sequence (DNA): TGCGCCAGCAGCCTCCGTCAGGGGGCCTATGAGCAGTACTTC.

The chain employs TRBV7-8 and TRBJ1-2; 9 nucleotides align to TRBD1. CDR3 length equals 16 residues. Losses at the gene ends were 2 bases for V and 4 bases for J; bases not matched to a gene: 8. Germline assignment: CDR1 SGHVS and CDR2 FQNEAQ. CDR3 sequence reads: CASSLPYRGRPYGYTF. As DNA, the CDR3 is TGTGCCAGCAGCTTACCCTACAGGGGGCGACCCTATGGCTACACCTTC. Full variable domain (missing parts from reference TRBV7-8 and TRBJ1-2): GAGVSQSPRYKVAKRGQDVALRCDPISGHVSLFWYQQALGQGPEFLTYFQNEAQLDKSGLPSDRFFAERPEGSVSTLKIQRTQQEDSAVYLCASSLPYRGRPYGYTFGSGTRLTVV.

This clone was observed a few times. J is TRBJ2-3 and V is TRBV6-5, with 14 bases fitting TRBD2. This CDR3 has 15 amino acids. V gave up 6 bases and J gave up 6 bases; unmatched junction bases: 5. The germline V gene encodes CDR1 MNHEY and CDR2 SVGAGI. The CDR3 spells CASRRLAGGRDTQYF. The CDR3 bases are TGTGCCAGCAGAAGACTAGCGGGGGGGCGGGATACGCAGTATTTT.

The sample holds one count of this clone. The chain recombines TRBV18 with TRBJ2-7; 8 positions agree with TRBD1. This CDR3 region has 13 residues. The J segment lost 7 bases and the V segment lost 4 bases, leaving 6 bases of the junction unmatched. Germline V gene lookup returns CDR1 KGHSH and CDR2 LQKENI. CDR3 nucleotides: TGTGCCAGCTCACTCGGGACAGGCATTGAGCAGTACTTC. Translation: CASSLGTGIEQYF.

The chain carries TRBV18 and TRBJ1-1, with unresolved D. Deletions cut 1 base from V and 3 bases from J, with 9 bases between. Germline CDR1 KGHSH, CDR2 LQKENI. The CDR3 runs to 14 residues. The CDR3 nucleotides are TGTGCCAGCTCACCACGAGAGGCGTACACTGAAGCTTTCTTT. Residues: CASSPREAYTEAFF.